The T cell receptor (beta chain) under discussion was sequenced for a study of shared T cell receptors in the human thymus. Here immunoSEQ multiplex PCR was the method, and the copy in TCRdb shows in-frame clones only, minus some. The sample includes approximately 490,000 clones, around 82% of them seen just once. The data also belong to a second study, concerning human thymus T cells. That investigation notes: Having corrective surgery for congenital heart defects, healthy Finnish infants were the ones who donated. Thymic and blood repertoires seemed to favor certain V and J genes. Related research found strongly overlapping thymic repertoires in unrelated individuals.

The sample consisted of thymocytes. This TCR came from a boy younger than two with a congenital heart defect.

CDR3 in amino acids: CASSPGQGETQYF. DNA of the CDR3: TGTGCCAGCAGTCCAGGACAGGGGGAGACCCAGTACTTC. The chain has TRBV27 and TRBJ2-5, with 9 bases matching TRBD1. This CDR3 is 13 amino acids long. V was pared by 5 bases and J by 5 bases, with 3 bases of the junction left unmatched. From germline, CDR1 is MNHEY and CDR2 SMNVEV (reference sequence).